This TCR beta chain was obtained from a study of blood T cell repertoires in COVID-19. Only in-frame clones appear in the TCRdb table, and some are missing; sequencing was by immunoSEQ multiplex PCR. Of approximately 110,000 clones detected, 75% to 90% appear once; the ten largest clones hold less than 3.5%. This CDR3 is 18 amino acids long. J was trimmed by 3 bases and V by 0 bases; bases with no gene match: 8. Germline V gene lookup returns CDR1 SGHAT and CDR2 FQDESV (reference sequence). A Seattle source enrolled patients during active infection and followed them longitudinally. Sequencing was done on a sample of peripheral blood. The V gene is TRBV11-1, the J gene TRBJ2-5, with 12 positions matching TRBD2. This receptor was taken from a woman older than 75 with COVID-19, enrolled during active disease. CDR3 protein: CASSLAPGLAGPKETQYF. In nucleotides, the CDR3 is TGTGCCAGCAGCTTAGCCCCGGGACTAGCGGGCCCAAAAGAGACCCAGTACTTC. Drawing the rest from reference TRBV11-1 and TRBJ2-5, the complete variable domain is EAEVAQSPRYKITEKSQAVAFWCDPISGHATLYWYRQILGQGPELLVQFQDESVVDDSQLPKDRFSAERLKGVDSTLKIQPAELGDSAMYLCASSLAPGLAGPKETQYFGPGTRLLVL.